What follows are 2 T cell receptor beta chains derived from one specimen sequenced in a study of T cell repertoires in cytomegalovirus infection. Their antigen targets remain unknown. A single record per CDR3 protein comes from TCRdb applying MiXCR to the reads. The sample includes about 920,000 distinct CDR3 sequences, approximately 32% of them seen just once. Sequences were derived from cultured CD8+ T cells from PBMCs, sampled from culture after CMV antigen stimulation. The receptor set was obtained from a human donor in good health (CMV status not recorded). Some clones in this sample may be carry-over from other donors' samples.

Details on this clonotype: A junction end diverges from the germline sequence, so it may reflect a read error. The rearrangement joins TRBV7-7 to TRBJ2-1, with TRBD2 identical over 15 bases. The CDR3 covers 19 residues. Germline CDR1 and CDR2: SSHAT and FNYEAQ (reference sequence). The CDR3 region has the DNA TGTGCTAGCAGTCCCGGGACTAGCGGGGGGCAAACTAAATACAATGAGCAGTTCTTC. This gives the protein CASSPGTSGGQTKYNEQFF.

This clonotype turned up a few times. The chain is built from TRBV7-9 and TRBJ2-3; TRBD2 is a possible D gene (7 bases). Trimming pared 8 bases from V and 5 bases from J, leaving 17 bases between. This CDR3 has 14 residues. CDR1 SEHNR and CDR2 FQNEAQ come from the germline V gene (reference sequence). CDR3 sequence: CASRRGGREDTQYF. CDR3 coding DNA: TGTGCCAGCCGAAGGGGGGGCCGGGAAGATACGCAGTATTTT.